This paragraph reports one TCR beta chain. As yet, its antigen is unknown. TCRdb reprocessed the 5' RACE reads with MiXCR, giving one entry per CDR3 protein. The sample has about 80,000 distinct CDR3 sequences; approximately 10% are singletons. The data belong to a study of early T cells in non-severe SARS-CoV-2 infection. Study observations and caveats: In VDJdb matching, anti-spike CD8 responses were favored while private and CD4 specificities went missing.

Germline CDR1 is SGDLS and CDR2 is YYNGEE. V lost 0 bases, J lost 1 base, and 10 bases lay in between. This CDR3 is built from 15 residues. Sequencing was carried out using whole blood. This TCR derives from an adult who was a healthcare worker with PCR-confirmed SARS-CoV-2 infection or an uninfected control (not recorded which). The genes are TRBV9 and TRBJ1-2; a possible D gene is TRBD1 (5 bases). The CDR3 is CASSVEGAFNYGYTF. DNA of the CDR3: TGTGCCAGCAGCGTAGAAGGGGCCTTTAACTATGGCTACACCTTC.